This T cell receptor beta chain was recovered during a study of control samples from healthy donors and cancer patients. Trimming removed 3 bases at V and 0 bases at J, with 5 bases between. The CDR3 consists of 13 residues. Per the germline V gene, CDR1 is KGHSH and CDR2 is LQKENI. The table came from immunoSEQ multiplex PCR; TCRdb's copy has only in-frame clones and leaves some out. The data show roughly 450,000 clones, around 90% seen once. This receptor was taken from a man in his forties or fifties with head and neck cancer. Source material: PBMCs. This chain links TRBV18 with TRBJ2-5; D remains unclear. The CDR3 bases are TGTGCCAGCTCACCGTTTAACCAAGAGACCCAGTACTTC. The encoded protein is CASSPFNQETQYF.